Shown below are 3 T cell receptor beta chains from a single sample sequenced in a study of T cell responses to AZD1222 COVID-19 vaccine. Sequenced by immunoSEQ multiplex PCR; TCRdb stores in-frame clones only, minus some. The sample has 95,000 to 150,000 clones; almost 95% are singletons. Sequenced here: peripheral blood, sampled on day 0 of AZD1222 vaccination. The receptors were sampled from an adult in good health.

The chain combines TRBV30 with TRBJ1-2; D gene unclear. V was trimmed by 2 bases and J by 7 bases, leaving 8 bases between them. This CDR3 comprises 11 residues. Germline V gives CDR1 GTSNPN, CDR2 SVGIG (reference sequence). The CDR3 nucleotides are TGTGCCTGGAGTCGTCCGTTTGGCTACACCTTC. This translates into CAWSRPFGYTF.

This chain connects TRBV6-4 to TRBJ1-6; D may be TRBD1 (5 bases). Trimming shortened V by 3 bases and J by 6 bases, and 9 bases separated the two germline ends. CDR3 length: 14 residues. Germline values: CDR1 MRHNA, CDR2 SNTAGT. The CDR3 spells CASSELGPNSPLHF. The DNA for the CDR3 is TGTGCCAGCAGTGAATTGGGACCTAATTCACCCCTCCACTTT.

This chain links TRBV5-6 with TRBJ1-1; D is unclear. CDR1 is SGHDT, CDR2 YYEEEE, per germline. This CDR3 has 16 residues. Trimming cost V 5 bases and J 1 base, with 18 bases left between them. CDR3 sequence reads: CASSTTGKGRNTEAFF. DNA of the CDR3: TGTGCCAGCAGTACGACGGGAAAAGGGCGGAACACTGAAGCTTTCTTT.